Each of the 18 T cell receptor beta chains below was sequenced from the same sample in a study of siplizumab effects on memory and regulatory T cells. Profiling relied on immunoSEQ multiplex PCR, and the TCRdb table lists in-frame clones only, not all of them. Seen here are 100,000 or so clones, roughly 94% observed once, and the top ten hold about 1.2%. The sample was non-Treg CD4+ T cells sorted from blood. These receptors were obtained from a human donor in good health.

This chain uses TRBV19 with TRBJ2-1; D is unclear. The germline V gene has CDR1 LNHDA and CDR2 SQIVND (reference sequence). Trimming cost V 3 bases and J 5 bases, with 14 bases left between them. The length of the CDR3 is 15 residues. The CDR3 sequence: CASSIRSERNNEQFF. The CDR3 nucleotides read TGTGCCAGTAGTATTCGTTCCGAGAGAAACAATGAGCAGTTCTTC.

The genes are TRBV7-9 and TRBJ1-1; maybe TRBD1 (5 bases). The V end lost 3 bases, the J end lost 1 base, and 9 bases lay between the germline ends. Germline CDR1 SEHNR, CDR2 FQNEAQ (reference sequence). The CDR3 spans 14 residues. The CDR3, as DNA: TGTGCCAGCAGCTTTAGACAGCGGAACACTGAAGCTTTCTTT. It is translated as CASSFRQRNTEAFF. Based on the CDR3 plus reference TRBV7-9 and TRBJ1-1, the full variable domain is DTGVSQNPRHKITKRGQNVTFRCDPISEHNRLYWYRQTLGQGPEFLTYFQNEAQLEKSRLLSDRFSAERPKGSFSTLEIQRTEQGDSAMYLCASSFRQRNTEAFFGQGTRLTVV.

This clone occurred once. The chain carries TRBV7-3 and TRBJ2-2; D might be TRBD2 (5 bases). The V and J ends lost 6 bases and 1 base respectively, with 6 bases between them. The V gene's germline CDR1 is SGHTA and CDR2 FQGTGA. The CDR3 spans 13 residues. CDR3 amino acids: CASRDLNTGELFF. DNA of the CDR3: TGTGCCAGCAGGGACTTGAACACCGGGGAGCTGTTTTTT.

The DNA of the CDR3 is TGTGCCAGCAGTTCCCAGTTTTTTACGATGAACACTGAAGCTTTCTTT. Protein: CASSSQFFTMNTEAFF. The chain joins TRBV27 to TRBJ1-1; D gene unclear. Germline values: CDR1 MNHEY, CDR2 SMNVEV (reference sequence). The CDR3 runs 16 residues. Between the trimmed V and J ends, which lost 4 bases and 0 bases, there was a span of 15 bases.

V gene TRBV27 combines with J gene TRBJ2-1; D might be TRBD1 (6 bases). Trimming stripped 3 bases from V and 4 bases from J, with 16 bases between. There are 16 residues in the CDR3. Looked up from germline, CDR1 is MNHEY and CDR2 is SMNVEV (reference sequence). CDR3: CASSFFDRLNYNEQFF. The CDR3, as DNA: TGTGCCAGCAGTTTCTTCGACAGGCTGAATTACAATGAGCAGTTCTTC.

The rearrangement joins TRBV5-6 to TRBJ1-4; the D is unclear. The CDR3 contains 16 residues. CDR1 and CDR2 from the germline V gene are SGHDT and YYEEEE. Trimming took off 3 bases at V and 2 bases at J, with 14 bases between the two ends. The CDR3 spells CASSSGLGSTNEKLFF. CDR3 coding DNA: TGTGCCAGCAGCTCCGGCCTGGGAAGCACTAATGAAAAACTGTTTTTT.

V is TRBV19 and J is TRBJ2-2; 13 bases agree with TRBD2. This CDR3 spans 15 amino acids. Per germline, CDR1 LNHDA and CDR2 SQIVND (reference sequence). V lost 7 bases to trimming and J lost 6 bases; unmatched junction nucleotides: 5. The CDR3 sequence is CASNELAGGSGELFF. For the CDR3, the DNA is TGTGCCAGTAATGAACTAGCGGGAGGGTCCGGGGAGCTGTTTTTT.

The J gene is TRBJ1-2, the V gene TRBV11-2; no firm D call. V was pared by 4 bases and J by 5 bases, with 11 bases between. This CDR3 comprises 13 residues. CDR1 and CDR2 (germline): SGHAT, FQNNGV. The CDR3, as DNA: TGTGCCAGCAGCTCCTCTCGGAGATATGGCTACACCTTC. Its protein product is CASSSSRRYGYTF.

In nucleotides, the CDR3 is TGTGCCAGCAGCTTGGACGGGGGTTGGGACACCGGGGAGCTGTTTTTT. It codes for CASSLDGGWDTGELFF. This rearrangement joins TRBV11-2 to TRBJ2-2; perhaps TRBD2 as D (6 bases). V was pared by 3 bases and J by 3 bases, with 14 bases between. CDR3 size: 16 residues. Germline CDR1 SGHAT, CDR2 FQNNGV.

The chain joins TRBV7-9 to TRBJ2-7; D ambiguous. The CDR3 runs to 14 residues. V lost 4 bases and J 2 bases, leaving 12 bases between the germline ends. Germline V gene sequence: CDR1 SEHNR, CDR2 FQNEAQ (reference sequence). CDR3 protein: CASSSTSKTYEQYF. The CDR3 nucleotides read TGTGCCAGCAGCTCGACCAGCAAGACCTACGAGCAGTACTTC.

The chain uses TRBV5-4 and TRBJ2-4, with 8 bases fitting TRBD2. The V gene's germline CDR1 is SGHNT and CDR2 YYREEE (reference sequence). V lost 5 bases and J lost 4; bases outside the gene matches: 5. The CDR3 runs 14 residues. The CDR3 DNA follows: TGTGCCAGCAGTCAGGGACTAGATAAAAACATTCAGTACTTC. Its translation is CASSQGLDKNIQYF.

The CDR3 DNA sequence: TGTGCCTGGAGTAAGACGGACAGGATCCATGGCTACACCTTC. It translates to CAWSKTDRIHGYTF. This chain connects TRBV30 to TRBJ1-2; 7 bases agree with TRBD1. V lost 2 bases to trimming and J lost 6 bases; unmatched junction nucleotides: 9. Germline CDR1 and CDR2: GTSNPN and SVGIG (reference sequence). The CDR3 sequence is 14 residues long.

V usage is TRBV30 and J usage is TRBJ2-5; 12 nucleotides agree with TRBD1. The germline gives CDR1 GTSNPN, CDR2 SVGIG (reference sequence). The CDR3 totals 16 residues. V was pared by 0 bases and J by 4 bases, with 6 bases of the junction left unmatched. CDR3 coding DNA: TGTGCCTGGAGTGTAAACCGGGACAGGGGGCTAGAGACCCAGTACTTC. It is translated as CAWSVNRDRGLETQYF.

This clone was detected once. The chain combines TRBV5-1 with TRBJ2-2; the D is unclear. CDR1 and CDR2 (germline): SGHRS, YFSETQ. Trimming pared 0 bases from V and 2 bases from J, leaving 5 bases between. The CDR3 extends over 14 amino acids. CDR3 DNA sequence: TGCGCCAGCAGCTTGGTTGCAAACACCGGGGAGCTGTTTTTT. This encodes CASSLVANTGELFF.

The CDR3 DNA reads as TGTGCCAGCAGTCTTACCGGGAGAATCACCGGGGAGCTGTTTTTT. This gives the protein CASSLTGRITGELFF. The chain recombines TRBV28 with TRBJ2-2, with D possibly TRBD2 on 6 matching bases. Germline CDR1 is MDHEN and CDR2 is SYDVKM. V was shortened by 5 bases and J by 4 bases, with 14 bases between the two germline ends. The CDR3 has 15 residues.

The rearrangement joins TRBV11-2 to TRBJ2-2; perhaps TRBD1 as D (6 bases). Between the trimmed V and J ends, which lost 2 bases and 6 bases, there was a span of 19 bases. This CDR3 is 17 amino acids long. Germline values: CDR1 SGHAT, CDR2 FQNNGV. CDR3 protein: CASSLTLGFTGSGELFF. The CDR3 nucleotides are TGTGCCAGCAGCTTAACTTTGGGCTTCACAGGGTCCGGGGAGCTGTTTTTT.

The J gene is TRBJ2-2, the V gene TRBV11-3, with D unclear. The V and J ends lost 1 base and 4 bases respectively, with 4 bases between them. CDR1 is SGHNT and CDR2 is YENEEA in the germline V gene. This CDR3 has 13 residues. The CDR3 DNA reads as TGTGCCAGCAGCTTAGTTGCCACCGGGGAGCTGTTTTTT. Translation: CASSLVATGELFF.

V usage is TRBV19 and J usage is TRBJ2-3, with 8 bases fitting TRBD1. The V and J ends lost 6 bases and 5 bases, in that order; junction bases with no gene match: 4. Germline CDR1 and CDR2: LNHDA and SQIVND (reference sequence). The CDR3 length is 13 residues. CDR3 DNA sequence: TGTGCCAGTAGCGAAGACAGGGGAGATACGCAGTATTTT. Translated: CASSEDRGDTQYF.